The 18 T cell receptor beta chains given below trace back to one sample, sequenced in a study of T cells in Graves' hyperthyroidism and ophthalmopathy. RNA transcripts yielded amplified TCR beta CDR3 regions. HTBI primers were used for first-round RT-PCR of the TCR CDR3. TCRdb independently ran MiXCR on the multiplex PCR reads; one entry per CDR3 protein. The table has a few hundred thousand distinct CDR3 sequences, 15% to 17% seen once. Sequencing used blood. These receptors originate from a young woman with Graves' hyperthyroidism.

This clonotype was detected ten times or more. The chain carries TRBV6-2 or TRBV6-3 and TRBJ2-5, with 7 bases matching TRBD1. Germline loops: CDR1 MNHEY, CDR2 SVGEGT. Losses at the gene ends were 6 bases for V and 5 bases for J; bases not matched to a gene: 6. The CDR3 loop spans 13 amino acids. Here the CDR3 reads CASRKGAGETQYF. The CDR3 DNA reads TGTGCCAGCAGGAAGGGGGCCGGGGAGACCCAGTACTTC.

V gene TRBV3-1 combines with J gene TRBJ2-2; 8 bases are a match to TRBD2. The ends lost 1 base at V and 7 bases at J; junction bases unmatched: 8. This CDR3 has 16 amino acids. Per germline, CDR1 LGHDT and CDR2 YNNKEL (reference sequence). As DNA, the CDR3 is TGTGCCAGCAGCCAAGGTCGAGCGGGGGCGGACGGGGAGCTGTTTTTT. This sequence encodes CASSQGRAGADGELFF.

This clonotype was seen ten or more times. The CDR3 DNA reads as TGTGCCAGCTCACCGGGGGTGCAACAAGAGACCCAGTACTTC. Protein product: CASSPGVQQETQYF. The V call is TRBV18, the J call TRBJ2-5; TRBD1 or TRBD2 may be the D gene (5 bases each). Looked up from germline, CDR1 is KGHSH and CDR2 is LQKENI. V lost 3 bases to trimming and J lost 2 bases, with 10 bases between them. This CDR3 is 14 amino acids long.

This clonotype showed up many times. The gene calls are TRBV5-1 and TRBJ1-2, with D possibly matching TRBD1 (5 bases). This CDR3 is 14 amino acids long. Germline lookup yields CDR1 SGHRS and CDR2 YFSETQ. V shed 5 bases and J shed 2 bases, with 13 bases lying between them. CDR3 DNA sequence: TGCGCCAGCAGTGAAGACAGCGCCAACTATGGCTACACCTTC. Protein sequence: CASSEDSANYGYTF.

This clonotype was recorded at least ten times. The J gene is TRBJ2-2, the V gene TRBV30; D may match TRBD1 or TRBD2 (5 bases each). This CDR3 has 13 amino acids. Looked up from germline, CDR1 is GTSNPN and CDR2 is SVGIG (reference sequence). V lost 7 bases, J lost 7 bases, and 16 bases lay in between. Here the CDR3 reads CASRGQGHGELFF. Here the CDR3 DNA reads TGTGCCTCTCGCGGGCAGGGCCACGGGGAGCTGTTTTTT.

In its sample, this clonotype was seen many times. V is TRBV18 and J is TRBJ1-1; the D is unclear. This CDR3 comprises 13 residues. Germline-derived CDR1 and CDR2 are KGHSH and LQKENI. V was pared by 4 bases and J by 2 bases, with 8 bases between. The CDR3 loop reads CASSLNSNTEAFF. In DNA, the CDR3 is TGTGCCAGCTCACTCAACAGTAACACTGAAGCTTTCTTT.

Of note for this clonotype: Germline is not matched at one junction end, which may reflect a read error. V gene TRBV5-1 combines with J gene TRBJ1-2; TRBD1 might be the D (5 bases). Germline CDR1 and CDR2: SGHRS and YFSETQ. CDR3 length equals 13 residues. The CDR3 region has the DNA TGCGCCAGCGGCTTGACGGGGGGCTATGGCTACACCTTC. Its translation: CASGLTGGYGYTF.

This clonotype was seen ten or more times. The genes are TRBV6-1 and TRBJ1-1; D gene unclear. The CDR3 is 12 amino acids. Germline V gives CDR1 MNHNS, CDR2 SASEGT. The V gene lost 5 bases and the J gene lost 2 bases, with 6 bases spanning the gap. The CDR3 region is CASSLFNTEAFF. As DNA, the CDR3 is TGTGCCAGCAGTCTATTTAACACTGAAGCTTTCTTT.

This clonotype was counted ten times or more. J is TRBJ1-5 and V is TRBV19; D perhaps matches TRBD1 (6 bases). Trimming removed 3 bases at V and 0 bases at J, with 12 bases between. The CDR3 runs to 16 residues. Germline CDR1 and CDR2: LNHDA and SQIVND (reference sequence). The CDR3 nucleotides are TGTGCCAGTAGTATCGGTGGACAGCTTAGCAATCAGCCCCAGCATTTT. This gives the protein CASSIGGQLSNQPQHF.

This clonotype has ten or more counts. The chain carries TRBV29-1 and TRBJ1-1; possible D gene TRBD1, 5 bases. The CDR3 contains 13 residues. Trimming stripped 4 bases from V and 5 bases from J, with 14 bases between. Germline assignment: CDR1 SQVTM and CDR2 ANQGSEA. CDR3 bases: TGCAGCGTTGTCGGGACGGACTTTACTGAAGCTTTCTTT. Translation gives CSVVGTDFTEAFF.

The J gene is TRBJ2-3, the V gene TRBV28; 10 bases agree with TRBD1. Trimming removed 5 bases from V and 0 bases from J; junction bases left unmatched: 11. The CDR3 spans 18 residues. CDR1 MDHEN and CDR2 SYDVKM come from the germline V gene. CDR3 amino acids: CASSTLPGQGISTDTQYF. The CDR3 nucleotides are TGTGCCAGCAGTACCCTTCCGGGACAGGGGATTAGCACAGATACGCAGTATTTT.

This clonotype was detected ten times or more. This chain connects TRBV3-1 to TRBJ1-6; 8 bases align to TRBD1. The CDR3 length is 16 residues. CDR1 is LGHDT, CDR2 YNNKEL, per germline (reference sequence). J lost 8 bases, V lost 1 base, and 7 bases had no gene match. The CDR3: CASSQGAGGRDSPLHF. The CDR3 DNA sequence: TGTGCCAGCAGCCAAGGGGCAGGGGGCCGTGATTCACCCCTCCACTTT.

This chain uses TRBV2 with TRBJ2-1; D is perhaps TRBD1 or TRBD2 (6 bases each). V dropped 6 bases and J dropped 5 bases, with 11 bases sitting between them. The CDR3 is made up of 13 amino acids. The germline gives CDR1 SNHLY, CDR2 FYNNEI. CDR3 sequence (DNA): TGTGCCAGCAGGGGGGGCAGGGACAATGAGCAGTTCTTC. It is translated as CASRGGRDNEQFF.

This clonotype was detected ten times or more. CDR3 nucleotides: TGTGCCAGCAGCCCCGGGGCGGGAGCCACAGATACGCAGTATTTT. Translating it yields CASSPGAGATDTQYF. The rearrangement joins TRBV11-1 to TRBJ2-3, with 7 bases identical to TRBD2. V shed 5 bases and J 2 bases; nucleotides not matched to a gene: 7. Germline V gene sequence: CDR1 SGHAT, CDR2 FQDESV (reference sequence). The CDR3 consists of 15 residues.

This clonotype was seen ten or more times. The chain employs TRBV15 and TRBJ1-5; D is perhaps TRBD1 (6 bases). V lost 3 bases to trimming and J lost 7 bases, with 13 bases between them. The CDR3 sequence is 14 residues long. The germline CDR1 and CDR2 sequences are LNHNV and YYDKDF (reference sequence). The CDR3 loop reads CATSRRGGPQPQHF. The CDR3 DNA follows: TGTGCCACCAGCAGGAGGGGGGGGCCGCAGCCCCAGCATTTT.

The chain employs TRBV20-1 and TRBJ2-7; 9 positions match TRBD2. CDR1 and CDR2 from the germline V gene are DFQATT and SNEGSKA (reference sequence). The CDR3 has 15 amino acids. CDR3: CSSGFSGGRGYEQYF. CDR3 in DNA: TGCAGCAGTGGGTTTAGCGGGGGAAGGGGGTACGAGCAGTACTTC.

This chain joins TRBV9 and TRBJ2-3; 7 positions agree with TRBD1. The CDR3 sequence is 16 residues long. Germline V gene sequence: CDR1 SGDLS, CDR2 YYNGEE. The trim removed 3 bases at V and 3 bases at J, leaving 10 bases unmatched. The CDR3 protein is CASSAHRGMKTDTQYF. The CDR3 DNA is TGTGCCAGCAGCGCCCACAGGGGAATGAAAACAGATACGCAGTATTTT.

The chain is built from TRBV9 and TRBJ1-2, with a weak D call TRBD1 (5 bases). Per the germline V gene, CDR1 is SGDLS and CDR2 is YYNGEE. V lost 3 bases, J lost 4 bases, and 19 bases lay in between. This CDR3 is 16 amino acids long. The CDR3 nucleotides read TGTGCCAGCAGCGCCCGGGGGGGGGTACTAGGCTATGGCTACACCTTC. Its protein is CASSARGGVLGYGYTF.